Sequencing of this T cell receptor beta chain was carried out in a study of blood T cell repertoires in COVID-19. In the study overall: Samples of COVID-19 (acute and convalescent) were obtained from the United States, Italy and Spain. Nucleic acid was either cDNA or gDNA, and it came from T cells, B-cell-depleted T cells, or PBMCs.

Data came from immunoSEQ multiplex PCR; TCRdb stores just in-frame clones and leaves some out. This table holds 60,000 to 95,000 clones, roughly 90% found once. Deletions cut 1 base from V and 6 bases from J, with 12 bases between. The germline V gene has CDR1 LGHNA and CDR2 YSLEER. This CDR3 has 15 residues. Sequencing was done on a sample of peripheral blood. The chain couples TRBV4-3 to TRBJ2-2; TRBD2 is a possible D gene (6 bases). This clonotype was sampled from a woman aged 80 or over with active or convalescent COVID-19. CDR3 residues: CASSQGLESSGELFF. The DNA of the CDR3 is TGCGCCAGCAGCCAAGGACTAGAGTCCTCCGGGGAGCTGTTTTTT.